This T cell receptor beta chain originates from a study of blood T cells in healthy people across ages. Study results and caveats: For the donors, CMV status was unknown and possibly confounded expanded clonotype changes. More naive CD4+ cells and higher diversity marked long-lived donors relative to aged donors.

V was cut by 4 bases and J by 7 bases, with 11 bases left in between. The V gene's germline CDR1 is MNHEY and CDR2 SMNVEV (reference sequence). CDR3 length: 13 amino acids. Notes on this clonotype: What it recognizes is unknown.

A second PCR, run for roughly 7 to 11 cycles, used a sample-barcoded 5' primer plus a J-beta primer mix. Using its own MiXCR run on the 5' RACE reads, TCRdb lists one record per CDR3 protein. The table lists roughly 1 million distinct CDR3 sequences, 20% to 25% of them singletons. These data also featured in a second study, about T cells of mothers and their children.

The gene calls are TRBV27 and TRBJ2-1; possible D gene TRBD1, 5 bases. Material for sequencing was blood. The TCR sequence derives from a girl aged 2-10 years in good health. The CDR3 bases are TGTGCCAGCAGTTGGGGCCACCCAAATGAGCAGTTCTTC. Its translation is CASSWGHPNEQFF.